This record covers a single T cell receptor (beta chain). Researchers ran the PCR with 60 Vbeta and 13 Jbeta primers. The data were produced by immunoSEQ multiplex PCR, yet TCRdb's version contains in-frame clones alone and is incomplete. Of under 200,000 clones detected, approximately 90% appear once; the ten largest clones hold 0.65% to 0.9%. These data originate in a study of cytomegalovirus exposure and HLA in healthy donors. Everyone who donated was a healthy bone marrow donor. The clonotype originates from a woman aged 25-40 years in good health and CMV-seronegative. Specimen: PBMCs.

Written as DNA, the CDR3 is TGTGCCAGTAGGAGGGACAGGGCTCAGCCCCAGCATTTT. Translating gives CASRRDRAQPQHF. The chain has TRBV19 and TRBJ1-5, with 9 bases fitting TRBD1. CDR1 and CDR2 from the germline V gene are LNHDA and SQIVND (reference sequence). This CDR3 has 13 amino acids. The junction had 3 bases not matched to a gene; V was cut back by 6 bases and J by 6 bases. Looking up the rest from reference TRBV19 and TRBJ1-5 gives the full variable domain: DGGITQSPKYLFRKEGQNVTLSCEQNLNHDAMYWYRQDPGQGLRLIYYSQIVNDFQKGDIAEGYSVSREKKESFPLTVTSAQKNPTAFYLCASRRDRAQPQHFGDGTRLSIL.